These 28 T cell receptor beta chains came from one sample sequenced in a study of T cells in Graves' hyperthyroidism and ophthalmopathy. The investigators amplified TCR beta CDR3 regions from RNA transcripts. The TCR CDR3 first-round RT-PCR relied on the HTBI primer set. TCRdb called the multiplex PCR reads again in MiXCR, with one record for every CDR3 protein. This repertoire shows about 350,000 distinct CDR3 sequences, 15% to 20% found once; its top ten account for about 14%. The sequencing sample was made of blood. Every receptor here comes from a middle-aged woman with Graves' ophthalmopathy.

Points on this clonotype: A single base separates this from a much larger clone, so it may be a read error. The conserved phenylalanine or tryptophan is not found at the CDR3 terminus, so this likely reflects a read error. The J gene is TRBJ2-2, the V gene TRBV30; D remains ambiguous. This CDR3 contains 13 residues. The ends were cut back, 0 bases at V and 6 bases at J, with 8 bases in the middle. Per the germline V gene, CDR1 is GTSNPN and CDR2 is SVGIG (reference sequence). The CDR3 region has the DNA TGTGCCTGGAGTGTAGTTGGCCCCGGGGAGCTGTTTCTT. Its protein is CAWSVVGPGELFL.

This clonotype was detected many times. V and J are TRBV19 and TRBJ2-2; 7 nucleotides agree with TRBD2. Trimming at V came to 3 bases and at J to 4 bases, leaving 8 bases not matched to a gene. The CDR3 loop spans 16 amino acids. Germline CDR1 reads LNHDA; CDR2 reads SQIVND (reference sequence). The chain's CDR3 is CASSIGGGSGTGELFF. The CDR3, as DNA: TGTGCCAGTAGTATCGGCGGGGGATCGGGCACCGGGGAGCTGTTTTTT.

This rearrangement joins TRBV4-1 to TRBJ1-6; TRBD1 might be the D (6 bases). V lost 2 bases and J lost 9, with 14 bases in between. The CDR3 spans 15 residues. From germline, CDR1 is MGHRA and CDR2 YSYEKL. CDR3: CASSQTRDTISPLHF. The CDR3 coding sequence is TGCGCCAGCAGCCAAACCCGGGACACTATTTCACCCCTCCACTTT.

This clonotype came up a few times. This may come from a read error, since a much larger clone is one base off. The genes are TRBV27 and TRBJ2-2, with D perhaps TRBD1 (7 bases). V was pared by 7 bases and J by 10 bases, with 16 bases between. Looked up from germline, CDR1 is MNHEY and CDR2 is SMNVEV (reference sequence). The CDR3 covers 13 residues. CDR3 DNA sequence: TGTGCCAGCAAAGGAGGGGGCCACGAGGAGCTGTTTTTT. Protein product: CASKGGGHEELFF.

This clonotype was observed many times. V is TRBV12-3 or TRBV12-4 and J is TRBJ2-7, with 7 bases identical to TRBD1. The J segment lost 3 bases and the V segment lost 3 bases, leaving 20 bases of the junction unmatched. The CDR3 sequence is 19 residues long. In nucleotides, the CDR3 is TGTGCCAGCAGTTTCCGCTTTAGATCGCTCGACAGGGTGAGCTACGAGCAGTACTTC. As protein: CASSFRFRSLDRVSYEQYF.

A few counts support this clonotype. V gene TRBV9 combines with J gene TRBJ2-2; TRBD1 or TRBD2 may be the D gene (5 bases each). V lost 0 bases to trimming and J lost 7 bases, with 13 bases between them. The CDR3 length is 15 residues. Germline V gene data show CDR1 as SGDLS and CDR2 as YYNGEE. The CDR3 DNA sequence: TGTGCCAGCAGCGTAGGAGGGCAGGGAATCGGGGAGCTGTTTTTT. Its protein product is CASSVGGQGIGELFF.

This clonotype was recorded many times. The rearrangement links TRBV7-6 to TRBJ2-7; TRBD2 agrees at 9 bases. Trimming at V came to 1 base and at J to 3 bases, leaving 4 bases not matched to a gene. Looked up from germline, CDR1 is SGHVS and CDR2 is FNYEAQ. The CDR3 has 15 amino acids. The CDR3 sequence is CASSLGASGIYEQYF. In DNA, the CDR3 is TGTGCCAGCAGCTTAGGGGCTAGCGGGATCTACGAGCAGTACTTC.

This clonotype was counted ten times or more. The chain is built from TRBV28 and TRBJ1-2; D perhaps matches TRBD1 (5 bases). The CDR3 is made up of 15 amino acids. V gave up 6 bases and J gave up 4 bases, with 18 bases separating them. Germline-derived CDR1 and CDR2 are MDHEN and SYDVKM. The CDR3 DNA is TGTGCCAGCAGACCCAGAGGGGTGGCTGTCTATGGCTACACCTTC. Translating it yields CASRPRGVAVYGYTF.

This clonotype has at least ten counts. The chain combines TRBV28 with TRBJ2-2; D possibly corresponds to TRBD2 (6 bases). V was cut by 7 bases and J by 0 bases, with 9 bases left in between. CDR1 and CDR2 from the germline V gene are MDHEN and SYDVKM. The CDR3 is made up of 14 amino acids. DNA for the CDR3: TGTGCCAGCAAGATAGCGGCGAACACCGGGGAGCTGTTTTTT. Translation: CASKIAANTGELFF.

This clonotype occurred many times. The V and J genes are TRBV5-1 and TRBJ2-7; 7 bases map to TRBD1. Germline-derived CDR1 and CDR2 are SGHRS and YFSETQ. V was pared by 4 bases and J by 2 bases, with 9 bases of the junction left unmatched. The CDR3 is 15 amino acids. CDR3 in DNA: TGCGCCAGCAGCCTCGGGACAGAATGGGCCTACGAGCAGTACTTC. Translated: CASSLGTEWAYEQYF.

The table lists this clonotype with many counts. The CDR3 is CAWSRDSTYEQYF. The CDR3 nucleotides read TGTGCCTGGAGCCGGGACAGCACCTACGAGCAGTACTTC. This sequence joins TRBV30 and TRBJ2-7; 7 nucleotides match TRBD1. V dropped 3 bases and J dropped 2; count of bases not matched to a gene: 4. Germline V gives CDR1 GTSNPN, CDR2 SVGIG (reference sequence). The CDR3 runs to 13 residues.

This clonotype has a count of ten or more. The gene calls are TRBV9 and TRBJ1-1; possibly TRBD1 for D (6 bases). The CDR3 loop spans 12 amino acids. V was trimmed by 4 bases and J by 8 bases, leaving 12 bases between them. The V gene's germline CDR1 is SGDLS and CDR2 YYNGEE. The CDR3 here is CASSLQGGEAFF. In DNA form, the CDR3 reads TGTGCCAGCAGCCTACAGGGAGGGGAAGCTTTCTTT.

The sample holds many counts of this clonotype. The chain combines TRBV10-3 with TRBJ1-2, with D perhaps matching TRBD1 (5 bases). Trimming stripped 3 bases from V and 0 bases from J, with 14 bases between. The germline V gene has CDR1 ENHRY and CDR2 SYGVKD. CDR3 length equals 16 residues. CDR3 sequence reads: CAISEGRDSANYGYTF. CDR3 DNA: TGTGCCATCAGTGAAGGCAGGGACTCGGCTAACTATGGCTACACCTTC.

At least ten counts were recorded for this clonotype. The CDR3 spells CASQGQGAEAFF. CDR3 DNA sequence: TGTGCCAGCCAGGGACAGGGTGCTGAAGCTTTCTTT. The V call is TRBV18, the J call TRBJ1-1; 9 positions match TRBD1. Looked up from germline, CDR1 is KGHSH and CDR2 is LQKENI. The CDR3 loop spans 12 amino acids. V lost 8 bases, J lost 6 bases, and 4 bases stayed unmatched.

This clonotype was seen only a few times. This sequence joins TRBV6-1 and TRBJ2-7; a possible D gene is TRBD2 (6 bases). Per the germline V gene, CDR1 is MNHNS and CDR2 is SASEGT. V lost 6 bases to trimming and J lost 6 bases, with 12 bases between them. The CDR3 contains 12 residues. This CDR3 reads CASRPTAGEQYF. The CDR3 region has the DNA TGTGCCAGCAGGCCTACAGCGGGCGAGCAGTACTTC.

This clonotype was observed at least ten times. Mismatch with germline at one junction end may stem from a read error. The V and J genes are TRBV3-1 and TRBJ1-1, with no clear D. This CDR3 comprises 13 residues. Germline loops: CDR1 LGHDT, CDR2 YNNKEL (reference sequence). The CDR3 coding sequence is TGCGCCAGCAGCCAAGAGCGGAACACTGAAGCTTTCTTT. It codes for CASSQERNTEAFF.

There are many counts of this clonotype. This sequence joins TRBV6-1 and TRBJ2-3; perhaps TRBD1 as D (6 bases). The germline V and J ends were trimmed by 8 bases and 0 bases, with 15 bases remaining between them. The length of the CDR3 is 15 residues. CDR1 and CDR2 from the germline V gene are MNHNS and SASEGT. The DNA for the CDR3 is TGTGCCAGCGCCCCTCGGCAGGGGAGCACAGATACGCAGTATTTT. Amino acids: CASAPRQGSTDTQYF.

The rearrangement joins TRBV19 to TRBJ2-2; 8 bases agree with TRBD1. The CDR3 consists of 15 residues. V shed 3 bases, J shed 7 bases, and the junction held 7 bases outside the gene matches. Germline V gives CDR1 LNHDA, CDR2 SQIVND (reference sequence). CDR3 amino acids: CASSMWDRTYGELFF. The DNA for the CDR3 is TGTGCCAGTAGTATGTGGGACAGGACTTACGGGGAGCTGTTTTTT.

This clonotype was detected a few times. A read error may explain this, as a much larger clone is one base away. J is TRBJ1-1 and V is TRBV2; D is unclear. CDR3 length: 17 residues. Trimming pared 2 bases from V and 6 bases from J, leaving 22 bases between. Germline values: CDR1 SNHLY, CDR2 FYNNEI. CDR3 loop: CASSESLRVPQTAEAFF. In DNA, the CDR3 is TGTGCCAGCAGTGAATCCCTGAGGGTTCCTCAGACGGCTGAAGCTTTCTTT.

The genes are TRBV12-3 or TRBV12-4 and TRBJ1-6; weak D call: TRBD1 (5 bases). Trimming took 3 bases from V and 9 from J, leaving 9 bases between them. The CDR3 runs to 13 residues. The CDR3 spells CASSLGVSSPLHF. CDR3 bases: TGTGCCAGCAGTTTGGGGGTTAGTTCACCCCTCCACTTT.

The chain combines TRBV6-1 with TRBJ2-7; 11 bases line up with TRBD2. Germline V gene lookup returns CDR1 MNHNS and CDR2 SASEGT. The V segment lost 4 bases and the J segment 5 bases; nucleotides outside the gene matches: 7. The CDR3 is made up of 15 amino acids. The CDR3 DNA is TGTGCCAGCAGTGTTACTAGCGGGAGTACAAACGAGCAGTACTTC. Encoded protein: CASSVTSGSTNEQYF.

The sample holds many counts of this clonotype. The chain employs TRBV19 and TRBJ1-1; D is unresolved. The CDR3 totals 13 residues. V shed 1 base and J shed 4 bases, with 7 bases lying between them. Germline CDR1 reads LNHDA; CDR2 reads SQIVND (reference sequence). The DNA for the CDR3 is TGTGCCAGTAGTATAGTTGTGGCCACTGAAGCTTTCTTT. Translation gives CASSIVVATEAFF. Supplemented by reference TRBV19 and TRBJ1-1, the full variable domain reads DGGITQSPKYLFRKEGQNVTLSCEQNLNHDAMYWYRQDPGQGLRLIYYSQIVNDFQKGDIAEGYSVSREKKESFPLTVTSAQKNPTAFYLCASSIVVATEAFFGQGTRLTVV.

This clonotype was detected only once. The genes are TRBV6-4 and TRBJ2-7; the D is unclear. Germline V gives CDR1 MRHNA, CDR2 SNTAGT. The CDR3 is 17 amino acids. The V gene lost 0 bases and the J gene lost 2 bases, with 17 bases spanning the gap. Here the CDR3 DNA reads TGTGCCAGCAGTGACTCGAGTTGCAGGTCCCCTCCCTACGAGCAGTACTTC. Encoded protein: CASSDSSCRSPPYEQYF.

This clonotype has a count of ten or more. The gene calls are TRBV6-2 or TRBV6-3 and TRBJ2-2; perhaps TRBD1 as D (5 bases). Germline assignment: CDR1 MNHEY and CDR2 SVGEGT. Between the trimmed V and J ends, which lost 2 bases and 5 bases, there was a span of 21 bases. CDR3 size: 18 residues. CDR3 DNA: TGTGCCAGCAGTTACCCGATCAGGGATTCGTGGGCTACCGGGGAGCTGTTTTTT. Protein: CASSYPIRDSWATGELFF.

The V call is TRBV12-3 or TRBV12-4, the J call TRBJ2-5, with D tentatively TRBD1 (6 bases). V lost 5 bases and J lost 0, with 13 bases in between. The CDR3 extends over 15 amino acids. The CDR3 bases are TGTGCCAGCAGTCTAACAGGGTCGGACCAAGAGACCCAGTACTTC. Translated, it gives CASSLTGSDQETQYF.

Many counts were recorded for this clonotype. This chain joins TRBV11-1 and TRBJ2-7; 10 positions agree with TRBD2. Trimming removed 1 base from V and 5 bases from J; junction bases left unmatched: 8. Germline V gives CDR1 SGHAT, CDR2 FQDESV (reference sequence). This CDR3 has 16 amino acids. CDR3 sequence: CASSLVMSGRANEQYF. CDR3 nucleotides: TGTGCCAGCAGCTTAGTAATGAGCGGGAGGGCGAACGAGCAGTACTTC.

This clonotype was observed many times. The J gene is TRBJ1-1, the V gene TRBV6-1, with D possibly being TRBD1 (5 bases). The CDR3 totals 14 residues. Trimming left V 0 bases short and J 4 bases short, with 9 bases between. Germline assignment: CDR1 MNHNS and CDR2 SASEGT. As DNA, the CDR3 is TGTGCCAGCAGTGAAGCGACGACAGTCACTGAAGCTTTCTTT. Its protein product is CASSEATTVTEAFF.

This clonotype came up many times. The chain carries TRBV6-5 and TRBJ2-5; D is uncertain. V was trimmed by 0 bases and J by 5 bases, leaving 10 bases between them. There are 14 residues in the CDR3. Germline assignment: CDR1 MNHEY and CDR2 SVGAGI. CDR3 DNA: TGTGCCAGCAGTTACTCGTCGGCGAGGGAGACCCAGTACTTC. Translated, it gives CASSYSSARETQYF.